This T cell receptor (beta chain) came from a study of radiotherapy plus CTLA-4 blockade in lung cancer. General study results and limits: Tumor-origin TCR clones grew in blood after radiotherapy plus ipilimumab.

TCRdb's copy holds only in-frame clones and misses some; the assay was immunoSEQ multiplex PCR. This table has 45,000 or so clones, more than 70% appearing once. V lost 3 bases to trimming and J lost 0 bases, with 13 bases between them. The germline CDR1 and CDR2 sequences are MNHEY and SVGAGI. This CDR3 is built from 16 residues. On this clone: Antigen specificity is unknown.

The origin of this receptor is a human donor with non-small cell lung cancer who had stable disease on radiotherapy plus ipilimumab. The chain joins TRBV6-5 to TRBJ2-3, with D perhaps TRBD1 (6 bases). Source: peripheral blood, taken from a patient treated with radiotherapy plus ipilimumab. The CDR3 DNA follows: TGTGCCAGCAGTTATTCCACAGGGTTAAGCACAGATACGCAGTATTTT. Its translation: CASSYSTGLSTDTQYF.